Below are 23 T cell receptor beta chains sequenced from a single sample in a study of radiotherapy plus CTLA-4 blockade in lung cancer. The repertoire was sequenced with immunoSEQ multiplex PCR; TCRdb's copy has only in-frame clones and lacks some. This sample has around 80,000 clones; roughly 69% occur once, and the top ten carry around 10%. The sequencing here drew on peripheral blood, taken from a patient treated with radiotherapy plus ipilimumab. These receptors were collected from a human donor with non-small cell lung cancer whose response to radiotherapy plus ipilimumab could not be evaluated.

The sample holds one count of this clone. V and J are TRBV28 and TRBJ2-7, with 11 bases lining up with TRBD2. CDR1 and CDR2 (germline): MDHEN, SYDVKM. With 8 bases clipped from V and 2 bases from J, the junction kept 11 bases outside the gene matches. This CDR3 region has 16 residues. The CDR3, as DNA: TGTGCCAGCTTTCCCTGGCTAGCGGGAGGCGCCTACGAGCAGTACTTC. It encodes CASFPWLAGGAYEQYF.

CDR3 sequence (DNA): TGTGCCAGCAGTAAGCCGGGAATTAACGAGCAGTACTTC. Its protein is CASSKPGINEQYF. The chain joins TRBV6-5 to TRBJ2-5; a weak D match, TRBD2 (5 bases). The DNA end is more similar to TRBJ2-7, so the J call may be wrong. This CDR3 is 13 amino acids long. Germline-derived CDR1 and CDR2 are MNHEY and SVGAGI.

The genes are TRBV6-6 and TRBJ2-7, with a possible D match to TRBD1 (6 bases). CDR1 is MNHNY, CDR2 SVGAGI, per germline (reference sequence). The CDR3 extends over 14 amino acids. Trimming stripped 6 bases from V and 0 bases from J, with 12 bases between. The CDR3 DNA follows: TGTGCCAGCAGGGACAGCCTGGCCTCCTACGAGCAGTACTTC. The encoded protein is CASRDSLASYEQYF.

The chain joins TRBV5-1 to TRBJ2-7; 11 bases match TRBD2. Germline CDR1 reads SGHRS; CDR2 reads YFSETQ. J was trimmed by 4 bases and V by 4 bases; bases with no gene match: 13. The CDR3 is 17 amino acids. CDR3 sequence reads: CASSLGTSGSHSYEQYF. The CDR3 DNA follows: TGCGCCAGCAGCCTAGGGACTAGCGGTTCTCATTCTTACGAGCAGTACTTC.

This chain connects TRBV5-1 to TRBJ2-2; 12 bases match TRBD2. The germline V gene has CDR1 SGHRS and CDR2 YFSETQ. Germline trimming cut 3 bases from V and 5 bases from J; bases unmatched to any gene: 5. CDR3 size: 16 residues. The CDR3 DNA is TGCGCCAGCAGCTCGTGGACTAGCGGGATGACCGGGGAGCTGTTTTTT. Translation gives CASSSWTSGMTGELFF.

This chain joins TRBV5-1 and TRBJ1-3; D ambiguous. The CDR3 consists of 15 residues. Germline V gene lookup returns CDR1 SGHRS and CDR2 YFSETQ. Between the trimmed V and J ends, which lost 2 bases and 2 bases, there was a span of 11 bases. The CDR3 here is CASSFSGETGNTIYF. The CDR3 DNA is TGCGCCAGCAGCTTTTCCGGGGAAACTGGAAACACCATATATTTT.

This clone was recorded only once. This chain joins TRBV27 and TRBJ2-1; possibly TRBD1 for D (5 bases). The germline gives CDR1 MNHEY, CDR2 SMNVEV (reference sequence). The V end was cut by 3 bases, the J end by 0 bases, with 12 bases between. There are 16 residues in the CDR3. CDR3 sequence: CASSLFGQSSYNEQFF. The CDR3 DNA is TGTGCCAGCAGTTTGTTCGGACAAAGCTCCTACAATGAGCAGTTCTTC.

This clone is termed medium-sized. The CDR3 DNA follows: TGTGCCAGCAGCTTAGCCCAGGGGTTCGGCTATGGCTACACCTTC. Protein: CASSLAQGFGYGYTF. The V call is TRBV7-2, the J call TRBJ1-2, with D possibly matching TRBD1 (6 bases). This CDR3 spans 15 amino acids. The germline gives CDR1 SGHTA, CDR2 FQGNSA. Trimming cost V 0 bases and J 4 bases, with 12 bases left between them.

The rearrangement uses TRBV7-3 and TRBJ1-2; D possibly corresponds to TRBD1 (6 bases). The V and J ends lost 6 bases and 4 bases respectively, with 18 bases between them. This CDR3 is 15 amino acids long. Germline CDR1 is SGHTA and CDR2 is FQGTGA. The CDR3 DNA follows: TGTGCCAGCAGTCCCGGGACACAAGCCTTCTATGGCTACACCTTC. This gives the protein CASSPGTQAFYGYTF.

The chain recombines TRBV7-9 with TRBJ2-1; maybe TRBD2 (7 bases). The V end was cut by 3 bases, the J end by 0 bases, with 12 bases between. The CDR3 length is 16 residues. Per the germline V gene, CDR1 is SEHNR and CDR2 is FQNEAQ (reference sequence). The CDR3 loop reads CASSLGGGGSYNEQFF. CDR3 bases: TGTGCCAGCAGCTTGGGAGGGGGGGGCTCCTACAATGAGCAGTTCTTC.

Concerning this clone itself: The same CDR3 arises from other DNA sequences in this sample as well. The gene calls are TRBV9 and TRBJ2-5; 13 positions match TRBD2. The CDR3 consists of 17 residues. V trimming: 4 bases; J trimming: 5 bases; junction bases outside the gene matches: 11. From germline, CDR1 is SGDLS and CDR2 YYNGEE. The CDR3 sequence is CASSPSTSGGRRETQYF. CDR3 DNA: TGTGCCAGCAGCCCCTCGACTAGCGGGGGGCGGAGGGAGACCCAGTACTTC.

The CDR3 nucleotides read TGTGCCAGCAGTTACGGCAGGGGGTGGGCCACTGAAGCTTTCTTT. This codes for CASSYGRGWATEAFF. The chain is built from TRBV6-6 and TRBJ1-1; 7 bases are shared with TRBD1. The V gene end was trimmed by 2 bases and the J gene end by 4 bases; junction bases not matched to a gene: 7. The germline CDR1 and CDR2 sequences are MNHNY and SVGAGI (reference sequence). CDR3 length: 15 residues.

This sequence joins TRBV11-2 and TRBJ1-4, with TRBD1 identical over 8 bases. V was pared by 8 bases and J by 3 bases, with 11 bases of the junction left unmatched. Germline values: CDR1 SGHAT, CDR2 FQNNGV. CDR3 length equals 16 residues. CDR3: CASAGVRQGSNEKLFF. DNA of the CDR3: TGTGCCAGCGCCGGCGTACGACAGGGGTCTAATGAAAAACTGTTTTTT.

The chain uses TRBV4-1 and TRBJ1-6, with 10 bases aligning to TRBD1. Looked up from germline, CDR1 is MGHRA and CDR2 is YSYEKL. V gave up 8 bases and J gave up 4 bases; unmatched junction bases: 11. This CDR3 is 17 amino acids long. Written as DNA, the CDR3 is TGCGCCAGCTCGACAGGGGGCCACCCCCCGTATAATTCACCCCTCCACTTT. Translating gives CASSTGGHPPYNSPLHF.

This clone was recorded once. V gene TRBV2 combines with J gene TRBJ2-1, with D unresolved. The CDR3 is 14 amino acids. V was pared by 8 bases and J by 0 bases, with 11 bases between. Germline V gene sequence: CDR1 SNHLY, CDR2 FYNNEI. CDR3 in amino acids: CASSLLSSYNEQFF. CDR3 coding DNA: TGTGCCAGCTCCCTCCTAAGCTCCTACAATGAGCAGTTCTTC.

J is TRBJ1-2 and V is TRBV6-5; possible D gene TRBD1, 6 bases. CDR1 is MNHEY, CDR2 SVGAGI, per germline. The CDR3 totals 14 residues. Trimming removed 0 bases at V and 4 bases at J, with 9 bases between. The CDR3, as DNA: TGTGCCAGCAGTTACTCCAGGGACACCTATGGCTACACCTTC. Translating gives CASSYSRDTYGYTF.

The V gene is TRBV2, the J gene TRBJ1-4; D call uncertain. The V and J ends lost 8 bases and 2 bases respectively, with 12 bases between them. The germline V gene encodes CDR1 SNHLY and CDR2 FYNNEI. The CDR3 is made up of 14 amino acids. CDR3 coding DNA: TGTGCCAGCGAGCCGCTTACGACTAATGAAAAACTGTTTTTT. Translated: CASEPLTTNEKLFF.

The chain recombines TRBV4-1 with TRBJ2-1; 10 bases are a match to TRBD2. This CDR3 comprises 17 residues. The V segment lost 1 base and the J segment 2 bases; nucleotides outside the gene matches: 5. Germline values: CDR1 MGHRA, CDR2 YSYEKL. The CDR3 loop reads CASSQASGGLAYNEQFF. The CDR3 nucleotides are TGCGCCAGCAGCCAAGCTAGCGGGGGCCTCGCCTACAATGAGCAGTTCTTC.

This clone was picked up a small number of times. The V gene is TRBV10-1, the J gene TRBJ1-1; D is undetermined. Germline loops: CDR1 WNHNN, CDR2 SYGVQD (reference sequence). The CDR3 extends over 15 amino acids. The V end was cut by 2 bases, the J end by 4 bases, with 14 bases between. The CDR3 nucleotides are TGCGCCAGCAGTGAGCATGGGGATGGGAGCACTGAAGCTTTCTTT. This codes for CASSEHGDGSTEAFF.

This chain uses TRBV5-4 with TRBJ2-3; D ambiguous. V was cut by 4 bases and J by 6 bases, with 12 bases left in between. The CDR3 runs to 13 residues. CDR1 is SGHNT and CDR2 is YYREEE in the germline V gene (reference sequence). In DNA, the CDR3 is TGTGCCAGCAGCGGAACAACCAGGGATACGCAGTATTTT. Translated, it gives CASSGTTRDTQYF.

This clone was observed a single time. V usage is TRBV7-7 and J usage is TRBJ2-3; D is possibly TRBD2 (6 bases). Per germline, CDR1 SSHAT and CDR2 FNYEAQ (reference sequence). The CDR3 is made up of 13 amino acids. The V end lost 1 base, the J end lost 6 bases, and 8 bases lay between the germline ends. The CDR3 region is CASSLGLADTQYF. In DNA form, the CDR3 reads TGTGCCAGCAGCTTAGGGCTAGCGGATACGCAGTATTTT.

The chain joins TRBV7-8 to TRBJ2-3; 10 bases agree with TRBD2. This CDR3 spans 15 amino acids. From germline, CDR1 is SGHVS and CDR2 FQNEAQ. V was pared by 5 bases and J by 8 bases, with 10 bases of the junction left unmatched. The CDR3 loop is CASSPRTSGRGTQYF. The CDR3 coding sequence is TGTGCCAGCAGCCCTCGGACTAGCGGTAGAGGTACGCAGTATTTT.

The rearrangement joins TRBV11-2 to TRBJ2-5, with D uncertain. The CDR3 is 14 residues long. The germline V gene encodes CDR1 SGHAT and CDR2 FQNNGV. V was clipped by 5 bases and J by 5 bases, with 15 bases between them. CDR3 nucleotide sequence: TGTGCCAGCAGCGCCAGACTGGCGGCGGAGACCCAGTACTTC. It encodes CASSARLAAETQYF. Full variable domain (missing parts from reference TRBV11-2 and TRBJ2-5): EAGVAQSPRYKIIEKRQSVAFWCNPISGHATLYWYQQILGQGPKLLIQFQNNGVVDDSQLPKDRFSAERLKGVDSTLKIQPAKLEDSAVYLCASSARLAAETQYFGPGTRLLVL.